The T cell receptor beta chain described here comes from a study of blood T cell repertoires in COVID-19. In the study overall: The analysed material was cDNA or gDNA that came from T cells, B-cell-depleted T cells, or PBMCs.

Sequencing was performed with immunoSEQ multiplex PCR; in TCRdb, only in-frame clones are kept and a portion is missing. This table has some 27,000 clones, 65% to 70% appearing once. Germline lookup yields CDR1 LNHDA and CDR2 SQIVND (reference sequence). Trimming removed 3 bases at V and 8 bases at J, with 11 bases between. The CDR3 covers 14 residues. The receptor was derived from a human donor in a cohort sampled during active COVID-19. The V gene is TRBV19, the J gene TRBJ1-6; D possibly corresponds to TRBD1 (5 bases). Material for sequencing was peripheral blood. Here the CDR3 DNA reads TGTGCCAGTAGTATCTTCAGGGTTGATTCACCCCTCCACTTT. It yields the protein CASSIFRVDSPLHF.